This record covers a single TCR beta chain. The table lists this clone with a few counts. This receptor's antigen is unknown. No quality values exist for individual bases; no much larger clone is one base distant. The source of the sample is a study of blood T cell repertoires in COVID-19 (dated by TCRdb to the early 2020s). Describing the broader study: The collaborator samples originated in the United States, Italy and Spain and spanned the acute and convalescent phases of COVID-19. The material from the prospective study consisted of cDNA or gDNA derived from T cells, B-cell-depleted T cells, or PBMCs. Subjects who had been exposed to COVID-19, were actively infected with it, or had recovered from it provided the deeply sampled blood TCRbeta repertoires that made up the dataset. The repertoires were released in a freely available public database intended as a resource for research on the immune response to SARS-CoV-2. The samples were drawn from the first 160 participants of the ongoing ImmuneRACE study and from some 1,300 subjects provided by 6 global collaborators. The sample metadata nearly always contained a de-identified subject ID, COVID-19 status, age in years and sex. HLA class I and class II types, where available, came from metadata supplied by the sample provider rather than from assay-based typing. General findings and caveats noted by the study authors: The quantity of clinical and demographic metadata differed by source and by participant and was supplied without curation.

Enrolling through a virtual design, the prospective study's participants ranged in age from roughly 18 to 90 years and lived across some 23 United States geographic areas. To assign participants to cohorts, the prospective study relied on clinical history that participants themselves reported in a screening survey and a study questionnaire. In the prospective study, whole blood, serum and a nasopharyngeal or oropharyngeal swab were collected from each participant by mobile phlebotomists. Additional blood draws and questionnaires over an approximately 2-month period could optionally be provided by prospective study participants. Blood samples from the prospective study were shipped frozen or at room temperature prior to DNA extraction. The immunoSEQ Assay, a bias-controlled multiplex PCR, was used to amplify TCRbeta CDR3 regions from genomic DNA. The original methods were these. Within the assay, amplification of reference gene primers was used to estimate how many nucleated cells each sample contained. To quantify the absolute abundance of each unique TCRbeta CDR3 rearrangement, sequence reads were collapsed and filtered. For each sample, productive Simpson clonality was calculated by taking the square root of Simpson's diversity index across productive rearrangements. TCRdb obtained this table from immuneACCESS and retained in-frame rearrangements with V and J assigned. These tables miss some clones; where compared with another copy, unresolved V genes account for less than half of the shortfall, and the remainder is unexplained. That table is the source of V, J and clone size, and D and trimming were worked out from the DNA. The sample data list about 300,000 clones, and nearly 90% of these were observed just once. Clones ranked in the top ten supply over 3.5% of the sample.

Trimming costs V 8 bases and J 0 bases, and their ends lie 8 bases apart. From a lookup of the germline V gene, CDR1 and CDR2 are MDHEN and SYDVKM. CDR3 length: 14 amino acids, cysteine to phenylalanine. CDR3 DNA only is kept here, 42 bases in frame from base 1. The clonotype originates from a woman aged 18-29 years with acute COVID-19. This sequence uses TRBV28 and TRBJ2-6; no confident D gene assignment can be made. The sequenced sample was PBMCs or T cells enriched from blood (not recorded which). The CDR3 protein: CASDSRSGANVLTF. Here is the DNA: TGTGCCAGCGATAGTCGCTCTGGGGCCAACGTCCTGACTTTC.